Listed below are T cell receptor beta chains from one sample, sequenced in a study of spatial heterogeneity in lung cancer. TCRdb analysed the 5' RACE reads with MiXCR anew, one entry per CDR3 protein. The table shows around 74,000 distinct CDR3 sequences, with 13% occurring only once. The material sequenced was PBMCs, taken at surgery. Receptor source: a male donor with early-stage non-small cell lung cancer. Both conserved end residues are part of each CDR3. D genes are given only for firm matches. For some rows the clone size is stated as once, few or many, or as a class when expanded; others skip it.

clone_size j_call v_call d_call cdr3_aa cdr3_nt
. TRBJ2-7 TRBV5-4 TRBD2 CASSLAGLAGGQSSYEQYF TGTGCCAGCAGCTTGGCTGGCCTAGCGGGAGGTCAGAGCTCCTACGAGCAGTACTTC
many TRBJ1-4 TRBV7-9 . CASSRNEKLFF TGTGCCAGCAGCAGAAATGAAAAACTGTTTTTT
many TRBJ2-3 TRBV7-2 TRBD2 CASSPPGRATDTQYF TGTGCCAGCAGCCCTCCAGGGAGGGCCACAGATACGCAGTATTTT
few TRBJ1-1 TRBV5-4 . CASSIRGGQAEAFF TGTGCCAGCAGCATCCGTGGGGGCCAGGCTGAAGCTTTCTTT
few TRBJ2-7 TRBV11-2 TRBD1 CASSFGTASYEQYF TGTGCCAGCAGCTTTGGGACAGCCTCCTACGAGCAGTACTTC
many TRBJ1-1 TRBV29-1 . CSVHQRVAFF TGCAGCGTCCACCAGAGGGTAGCTTTCTTT
. TRBJ2-1 TRBV7-9 . CASSDTGSSYNKQFF TGTGCCAGCAGCGATACCGGGAGCTCCTACAATAAGCAGTTCTTC
many TRBJ2-5 TRBV9 . CASSSGAGETQYF TGTGCCAGCAGCTCCGGGGCCGGGGAGACCCAGTACTTC
many TRBJ2-5 TRBV11-2 . CASSPGPDRETQYF TGTGCCAGCAGCCCTGGGCCTGACCGGGAGACCCAGTACTTC
. TRBJ2-3 TRBV25-1 . CASSGSGTDTQYF TGTGCCAGCAGTGGATCGGGGACAGATACGCAGTATTTT
many TRBJ2-4 TRBV3-1 TRBD2 CASSQSLAGDLYIQYF TGTGCCAGCAGCCAAAGCCTAGCGGGAGATTTGTACATTCAGTACTTC
few TRBJ2-1 TRBV5-1 . CASRRDVLDNEQFF TGCGCCAGTCGACGGGACGTCCTGGACAATGAGCAGTTCTTC
. TRBJ1-1 TRBV29-1 . CSAGAGWAMNTEAFF TGCAGCGCCGGTGCGGGGTGGGCCATGAACACTGAAGCTTTCTTT
many TRBJ1-1 TRBV7-2 . CASSLAPGMNTEAFF TGTGCCAGCAGCCTGGCACCCGGGATGAACACTGAAGCTTTCTTT
few TRBJ2-5 TRBV2 TRBD2 CASSAGTSGSGTQYF TGTGCCAGCAGTGCCGGGACTAGCGGGTCAGGGACCCAGTACTTC
. TRBJ2-1 TRBV6-2/TRBV6-3 . CASSYSSLALDEQFF TGTGCCAGCAGTTACTCTTCGCTAGCGTTAGATGAGCAGTTCTTC
many TRBJ2-7 TRBV12-3/TRBV12-4 . CASSLDLFREQYF TGTGCCAGCAGTTTAGACCTTTTCAGAGAGCAGTACTTC
. TRBJ1-2 TRBV7-8 . CASSPIEREAYGYTF TGTGCCAGCAGCCCAATCGAGAGGGAGGCCTATGGCTACACCTTC
. TRBJ1-2 TRBV7-8 TRBD1 CASSLHRGQGYGYTF TGTGCCAGCAGCCTACACAGGGGGCAGGGCTATGGCTACACCTTC
many TRBJ2-5 TRBV2 . CASKTGVGRETQYF TGTGCCAGCAAGACGGGAGTGGGGCGAGAGACCCAGTACTTC
few TRBJ2-1 TRBV7-2 . CASSQWVSTSSYNEQFF TGTGCCAGCAGCCAATGGGTTTCCACGAGCTCCTACAATGAGCAGTTCTTC
. TRBJ2-2 TRBV5-1 . CASSLNMGNTGELFF TGCGCCAGCAGCTTGAACATGGGGAACACCGGGGAGCTGTTTTTT